This T cell receptor beta chain was identified during a study of T cell changes during pregnancy in multiple sclerosis. The ends were cut back, 4 bases at V and 0 bases at J, with 4 bases in the middle. Germline lookup yields CDR1 KGHSH and CDR2 LQKENI. The CDR3 is 14 residues long. Here immunoSEQ multiplex PCR was the method, and the copy in TCRdb shows in-frame clones only, minus some. The sample includes about 98,000 clones, 92% of them seen just once. V gene TRBV18 combines with J gene TRBJ2-6, with D hard to call. This receptor was obtained from a female donor in good health, enrolled as a control in a pregnancy study. The sample consisted of peripheral blood, taken after pregnancy. CDR3 region: CASSQYSGANVLTF. In DNA form, the CDR3 reads TGTGCCAGCTCACAATACTCTGGGGCCAACGTCCTGACTTTC.